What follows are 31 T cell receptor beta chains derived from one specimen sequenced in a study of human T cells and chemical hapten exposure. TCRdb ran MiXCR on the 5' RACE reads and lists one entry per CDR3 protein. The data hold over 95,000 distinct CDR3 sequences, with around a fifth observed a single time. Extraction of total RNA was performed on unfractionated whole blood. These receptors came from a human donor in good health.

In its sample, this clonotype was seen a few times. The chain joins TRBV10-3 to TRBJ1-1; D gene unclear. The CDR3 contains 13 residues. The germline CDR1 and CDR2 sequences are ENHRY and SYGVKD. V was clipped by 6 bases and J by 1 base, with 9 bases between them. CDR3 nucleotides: TGTGCCATCAGGGAATCCGGGAACACTGAAGCTTTCTTT. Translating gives CAIRESGNTEAFF.

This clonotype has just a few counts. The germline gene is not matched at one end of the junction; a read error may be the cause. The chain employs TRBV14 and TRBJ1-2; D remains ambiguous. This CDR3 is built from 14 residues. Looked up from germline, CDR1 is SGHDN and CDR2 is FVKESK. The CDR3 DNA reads TGTGCCAGCAGCCAAGGACCATTTAACTATGGCGACACCTTC. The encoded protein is CASSQGPFNYGDTF.

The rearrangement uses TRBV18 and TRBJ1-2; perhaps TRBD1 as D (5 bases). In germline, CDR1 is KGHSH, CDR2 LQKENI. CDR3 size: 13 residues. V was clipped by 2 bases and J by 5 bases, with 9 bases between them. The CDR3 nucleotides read TGTGCCAGCTCACCAAACGGGGGGTATGGCTACACCTTC. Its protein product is CASSPNGGYGYTF.

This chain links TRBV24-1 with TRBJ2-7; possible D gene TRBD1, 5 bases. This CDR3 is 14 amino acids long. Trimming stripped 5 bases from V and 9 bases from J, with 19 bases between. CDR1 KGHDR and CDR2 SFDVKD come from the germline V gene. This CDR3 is CATSGGRSKNGQYF. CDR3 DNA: TGTGCCACCAGTGGGGGCAGAAGTAAGAACGGGCAGTACTTC.

CDR3 sequence: CASEGDNEQFF. The CDR3 DNA follows: TGTGCCAGCGAGGGGGACAATGAGCAGTTCTTC. The J gene is TRBJ2-1, the V gene TRBV14; tentatively, D is TRBD1 (6 bases). Trimming left V 8 bases short and J 5 bases short, with 7 bases between. CDR3 length: 11 residues. In germline, CDR1 is SGHDN, CDR2 FVKESK.

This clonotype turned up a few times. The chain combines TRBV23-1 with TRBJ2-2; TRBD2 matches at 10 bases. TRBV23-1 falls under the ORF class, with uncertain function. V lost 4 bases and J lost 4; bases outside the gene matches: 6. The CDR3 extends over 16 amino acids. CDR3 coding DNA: TGCGCCAGCAGTCGGGCTAGCGGGAGATTCACCGGGGAGCTGTTTTTT. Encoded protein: CASSRASGRFTGELFF.

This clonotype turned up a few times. The DNA for the CDR3 is TGCAGCGTTCAGCTCTCCGGGACAGGGGGCACTGAAGCTTTCTTT. This codes for CSVQLSGTGGTEAFF. The rearrangement links TRBV29-1 to TRBJ1-1; 11 bases line up with TRBD1. From germline, CDR1 is SQVTM and CDR2 ANQGSEA. The CDR3 has 15 residues. V gave up 5 bases and J gave up 4 bases; unmatched junction bases: 9.

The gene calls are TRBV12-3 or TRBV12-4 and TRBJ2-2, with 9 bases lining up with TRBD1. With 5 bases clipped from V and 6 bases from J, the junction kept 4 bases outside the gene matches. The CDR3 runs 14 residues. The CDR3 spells CASSPQGAAGELFF. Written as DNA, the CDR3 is TGTGCCAGCAGTCCACAGGGGGCCGCCGGGGAGCTGTTTTTT.

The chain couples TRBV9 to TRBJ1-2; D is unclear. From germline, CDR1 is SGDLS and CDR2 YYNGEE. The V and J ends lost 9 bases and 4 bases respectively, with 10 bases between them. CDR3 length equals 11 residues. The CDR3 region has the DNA TGTGCCATTCTGGGGTGCTATGGCTACACCTTC. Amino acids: CAILGCYGYTF.

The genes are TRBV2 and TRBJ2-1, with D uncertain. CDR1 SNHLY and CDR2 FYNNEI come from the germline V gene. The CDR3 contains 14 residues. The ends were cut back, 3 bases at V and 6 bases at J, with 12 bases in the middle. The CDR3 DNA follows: TGTGCCAGCAGTGAGGACCGACCCCCCAATGAGCAGTTCTTC. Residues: CASSEDRPPNEQFF.

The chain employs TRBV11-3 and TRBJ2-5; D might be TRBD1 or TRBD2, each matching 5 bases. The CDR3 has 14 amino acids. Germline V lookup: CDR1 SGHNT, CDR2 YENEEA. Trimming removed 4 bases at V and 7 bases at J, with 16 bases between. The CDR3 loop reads CASSSRDGSGTQYF. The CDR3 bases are TGTGCCAGCAGCTCTAGGGACGGTTCGGGGACCCAGTACTTC.

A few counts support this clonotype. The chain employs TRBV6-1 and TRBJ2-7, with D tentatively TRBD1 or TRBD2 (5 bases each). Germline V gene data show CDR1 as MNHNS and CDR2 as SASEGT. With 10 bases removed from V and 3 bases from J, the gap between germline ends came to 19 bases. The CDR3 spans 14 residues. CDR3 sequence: CAILGTGTLYEQYF. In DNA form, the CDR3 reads TGTGCCATCCTCGGGACGGGTACCCTCTACGAGCAGTACTTC.

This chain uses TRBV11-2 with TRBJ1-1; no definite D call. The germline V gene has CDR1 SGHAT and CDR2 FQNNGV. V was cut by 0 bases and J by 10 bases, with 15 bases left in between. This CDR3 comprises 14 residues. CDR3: CASSLEYSTTGAFF. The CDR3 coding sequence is TGTGCCAGCAGCTTAGAGTACTCAACGACGGGAGCTTTCTTT. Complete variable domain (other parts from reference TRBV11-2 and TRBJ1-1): EAGVAQSPRYKIIEKRQSVAFWCNPISGHATLYWYQQILGQGPKLLIQFQNNGVVDDSQLPKDRFSAERLKGVDSTLKIQPAKLEDSAVYLCASSLEYSTTGAFFGQGTRLTVV.

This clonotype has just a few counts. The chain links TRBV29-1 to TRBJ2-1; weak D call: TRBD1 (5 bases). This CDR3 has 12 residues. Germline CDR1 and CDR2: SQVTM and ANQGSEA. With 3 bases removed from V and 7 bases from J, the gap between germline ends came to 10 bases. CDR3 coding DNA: TGCAGCGTTGATAGGACAACGAATGAGCAGTTCTTC. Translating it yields CSVDRTTNEQFF.

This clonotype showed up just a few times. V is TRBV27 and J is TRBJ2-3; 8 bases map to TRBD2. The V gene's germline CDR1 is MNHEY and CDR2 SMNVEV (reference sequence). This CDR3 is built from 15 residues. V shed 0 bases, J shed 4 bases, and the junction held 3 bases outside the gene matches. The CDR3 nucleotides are TGTGCCAGCAGTTTATCGGACGGGAGGGCAGATACGCAGTATTTT. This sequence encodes CASSLSDGRADTQYF.

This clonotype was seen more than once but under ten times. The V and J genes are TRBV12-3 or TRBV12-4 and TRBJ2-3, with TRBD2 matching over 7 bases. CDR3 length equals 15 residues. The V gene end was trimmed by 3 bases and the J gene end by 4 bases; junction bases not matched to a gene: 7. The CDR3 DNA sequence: TGTGCCAGCAGTTTTGGGAGGGGTCCATCAGATACGCAGTATTTT. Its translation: CASSFGRGPSDTQYF.

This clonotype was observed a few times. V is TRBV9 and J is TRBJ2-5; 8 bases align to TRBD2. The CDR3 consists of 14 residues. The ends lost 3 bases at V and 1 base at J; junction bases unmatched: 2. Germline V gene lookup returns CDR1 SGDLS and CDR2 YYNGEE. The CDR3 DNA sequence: TGTGCCAGCAGCGGTAGCGGGACCCAAGAGACCCAGTACTTC. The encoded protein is CASSGSGTQETQYF.

Here the CDR3 DNA reads TGTGCCAGCAGTTTAGTAGCGGGAGCCGTCCCCTACGAGCAGTACTTC. Protein product: CASSLVAGAVPYEQYF. V usage is TRBV28 and J usage is TRBJ2-7; 9 bases are shared with TRBD2. V lost 2 bases, J lost 2 bases, and 7 bases stayed unmatched. The CDR3 contains 16 residues. Per the germline V gene, CDR1 is MDHEN and CDR2 is SYDVKM.

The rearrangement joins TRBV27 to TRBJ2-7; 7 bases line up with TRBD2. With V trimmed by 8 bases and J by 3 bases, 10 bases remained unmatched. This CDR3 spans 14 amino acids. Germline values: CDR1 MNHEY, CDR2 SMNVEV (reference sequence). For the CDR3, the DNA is TGTGCCAGCGGGCGAGCGGGAAAGGGCTACGAGCAGTACTTC. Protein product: CASGRAGKGYEQYF.

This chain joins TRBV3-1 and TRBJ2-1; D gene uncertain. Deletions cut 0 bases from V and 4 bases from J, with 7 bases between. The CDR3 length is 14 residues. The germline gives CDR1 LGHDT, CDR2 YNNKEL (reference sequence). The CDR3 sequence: CASSQDQSYNEQFF. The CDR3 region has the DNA TGTGCCAGCAGCCAAGATCAGAGTTACAATGAGCAGTTCTTC.

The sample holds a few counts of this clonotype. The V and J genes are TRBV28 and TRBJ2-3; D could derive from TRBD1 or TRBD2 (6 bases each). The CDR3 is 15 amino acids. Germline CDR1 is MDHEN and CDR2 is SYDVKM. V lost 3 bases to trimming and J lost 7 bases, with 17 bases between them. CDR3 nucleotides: TGTGCCAGCAGTTTGGTCCTAGGGGGGCTGCATACGCAGTATTTT. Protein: CASSLVLGGLHTQYF.

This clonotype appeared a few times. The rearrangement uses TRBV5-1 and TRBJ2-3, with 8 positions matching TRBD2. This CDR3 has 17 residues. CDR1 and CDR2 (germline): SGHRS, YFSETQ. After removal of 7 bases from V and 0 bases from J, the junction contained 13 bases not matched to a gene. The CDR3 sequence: CASLRAGTRTSTDTQYF. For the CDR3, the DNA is TGCGCCAGCTTACGGGCTGGGACTAGAACTAGCACAGATACGCAGTATTTT.

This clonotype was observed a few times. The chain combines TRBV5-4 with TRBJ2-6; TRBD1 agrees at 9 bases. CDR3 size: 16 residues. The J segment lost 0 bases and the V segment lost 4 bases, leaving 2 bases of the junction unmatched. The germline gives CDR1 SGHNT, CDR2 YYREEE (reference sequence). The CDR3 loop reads CASSGQGSSGANVLTF. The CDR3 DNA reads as TGTGCCAGCAGCGGACAGGGGAGCTCTGGGGCCAACGTCCTGACTTTC.

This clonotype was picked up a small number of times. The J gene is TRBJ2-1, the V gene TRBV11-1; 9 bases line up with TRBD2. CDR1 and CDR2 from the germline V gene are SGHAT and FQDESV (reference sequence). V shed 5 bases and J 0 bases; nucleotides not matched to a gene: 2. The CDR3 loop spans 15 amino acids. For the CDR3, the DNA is TGTGCCAGCAGCGGCGGGAGGGTCTCCTACAATGAGCAGTTCTTC. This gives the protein CASSGGRVSYNEQFF.

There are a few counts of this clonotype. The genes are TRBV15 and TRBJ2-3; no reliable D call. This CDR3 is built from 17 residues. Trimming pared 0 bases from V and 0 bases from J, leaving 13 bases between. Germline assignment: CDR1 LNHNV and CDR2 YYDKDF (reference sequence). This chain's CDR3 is CATSRDPLMASTDTQYF. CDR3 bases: TGTGCCACCAGCAGAGATCCCTTGATGGCTAGCACAGATACGCAGTATTTT.

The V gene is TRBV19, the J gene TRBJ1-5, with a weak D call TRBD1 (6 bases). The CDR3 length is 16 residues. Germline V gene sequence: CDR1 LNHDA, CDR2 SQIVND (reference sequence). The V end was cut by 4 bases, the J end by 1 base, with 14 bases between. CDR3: CASSSPTGQSNQPQHF. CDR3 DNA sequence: TGTGCCAGTAGTAGCCCCACAGGGCAGAGCAATCAGCCCCAGCATTTT.

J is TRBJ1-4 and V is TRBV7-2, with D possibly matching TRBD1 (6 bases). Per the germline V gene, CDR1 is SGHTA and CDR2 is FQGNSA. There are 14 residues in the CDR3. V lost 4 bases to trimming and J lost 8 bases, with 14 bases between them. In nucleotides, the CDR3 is TGTGCCAGCAGCTCACAGGGCTTAGGGGAAAAACTGTTTTTT. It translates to CASSSQGLGEKLFF.

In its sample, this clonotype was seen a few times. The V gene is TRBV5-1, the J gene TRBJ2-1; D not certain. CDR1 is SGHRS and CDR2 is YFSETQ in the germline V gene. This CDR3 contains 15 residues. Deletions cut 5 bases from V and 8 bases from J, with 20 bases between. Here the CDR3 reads CASRDGHPPQYEQFF. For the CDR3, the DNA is TGCGCCAGCAGGGATGGGCATCCCCCGCAATATGAGCAGTTCTTC.

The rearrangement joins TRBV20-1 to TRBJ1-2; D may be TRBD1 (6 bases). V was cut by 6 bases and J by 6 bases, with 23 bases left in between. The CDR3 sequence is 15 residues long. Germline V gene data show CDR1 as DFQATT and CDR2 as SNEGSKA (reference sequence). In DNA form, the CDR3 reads TGCAGTGCCATACATGTGACAGGAAGGGAGCATGGCTACACCTTC. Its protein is CSAIHVTGREHGYTF.

The CDR3 DNA is TGTGCCAGCAGCTCCACTAGCGGCTACGAGCAGTACTTC. Encoded protein: CASSSTSGYEQYF. V gene TRBV7-3 combines with J gene TRBJ2-7, with 8 bases matching TRBD2. The CDR3 is 13 amino acids. From germline, CDR1 is SGHTA and CDR2 FQGTGA. Trimming at V came to 4 bases and at J to 3 bases, leaving 2 bases not matched to a gene. Drawing the rest from reference TRBV7-3 and TRBJ2-7, the complete variable domain is GAGVSQTPSNKVTEKGKYVELRCDPISGHTALYWYRQSLGQGPEFLIYFQGTGAADDSGLPNDRFFAVRPEGSVSTLKIQRTERGDSAVYLCASSSTSGYEQYFGPGTRLTVT.

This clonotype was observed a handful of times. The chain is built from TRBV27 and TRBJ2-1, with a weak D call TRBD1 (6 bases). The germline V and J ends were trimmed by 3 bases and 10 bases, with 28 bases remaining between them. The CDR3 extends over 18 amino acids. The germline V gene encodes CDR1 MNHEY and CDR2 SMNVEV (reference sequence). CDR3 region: CASSLSSRGTAIPREQFF. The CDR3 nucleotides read TGTGCCAGCAGTTTGAGCTCGAGGGGGACGGCAATACCTAGGGAGCAGTTCTTC.